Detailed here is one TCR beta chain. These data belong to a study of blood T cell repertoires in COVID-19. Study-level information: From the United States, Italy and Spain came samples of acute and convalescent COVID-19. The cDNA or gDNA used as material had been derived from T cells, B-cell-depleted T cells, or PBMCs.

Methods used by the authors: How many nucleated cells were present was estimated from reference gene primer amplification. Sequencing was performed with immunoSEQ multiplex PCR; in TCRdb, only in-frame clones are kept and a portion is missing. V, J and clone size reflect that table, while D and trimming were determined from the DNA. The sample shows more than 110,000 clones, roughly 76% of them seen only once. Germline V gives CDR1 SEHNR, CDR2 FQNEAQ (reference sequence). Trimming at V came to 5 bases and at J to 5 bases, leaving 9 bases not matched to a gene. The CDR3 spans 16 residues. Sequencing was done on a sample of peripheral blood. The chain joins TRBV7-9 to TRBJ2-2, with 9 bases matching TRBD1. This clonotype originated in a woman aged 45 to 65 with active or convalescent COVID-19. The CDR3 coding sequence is TGTGCCAGCAGCCCTACCGGGACAGGGCTAACCGGGGAGCTGTTTTTT. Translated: CASSPTGTGLTGELFF.